Listed here are 29 T cell receptor beta chains from one sample, sequenced in a study of blood T cell repertoires in COVID-19. The assay was immunoSEQ multiplex PCR, and TCRdb's table has in-frame clones only and misses some. Here the sample spans roughly 300,000 clones, 85% being singletons. Sequenced sample: peripheral blood. The source of these receptors is a human donor in a cohort sampled during active COVID-19.

V gene TRBV5-4 combines with J gene TRBJ2-5; D unclear. Germline loops: CDR1 SGHNT, CDR2 YYREEE (reference sequence). The V end was cut by 2 bases, the J end by 1 base, with 12 bases between. The CDR3 length is 15 residues. CDR3 residues: CASSLALSAQETQYF. The DNA of the CDR3 is TGTGCCAGCAGCTTAGCTTTGAGCGCCCAAGAGACCCAGTACTTC. Together with reference TRBV5-4 and TRBJ2-5, the CDR3 gives the full variable domain: ETGVTQSPTHLIKTRGQQVTLRCSSQSGHNTVSWYQQALGQGPQFIFQYYREEENGRGNFPPRFSGLQFPNYSSELNVNALELDDSALYLCASSLALSAQETQYFGPGTRLLVL.

The gene calls are TRBV5-1 and TRBJ2-5; 10 nucleotides agree with TRBD1. V gave up 3 bases and J gave up 5 bases; unmatched junction bases: 4. This CDR3 region has 14 residues. Germline CDR1 reads SGHRS; CDR2 reads YFSETQ. The chain's CDR3 is CASSSTGGKETQYF. The CDR3 DNA is TGCGCCAGCAGCTCGACAGGGGGCAAGGAGACCCAGTACTTC.

This sequence joins TRBV3-1 (or the pseudogene TRBV3-2) and TRBJ2-5; 7 bases line up with TRBD2. Losses at the gene ends were 1 base for V and 7 bases for J; bases not matched to a gene: 9. Germline loops: CDR1 LGHDT, CDR2 YNNKEL (reference sequence). CDR3 size: 15 residues. The chain's CDR3 is CASSQAGGLRGTQYF. Written as DNA, the CDR3 is TGTGCCAGCAGCCAAGCGGGAGGCCTTCGTGGGACCCAGTACTTC.

This rearrangement joins TRBV29-1 to TRBJ1-1; D unclear. Germline CDR1 reads SQVTM; CDR2 reads ANQGSEA. The CDR3 spans 13 residues. V dropped 5 bases and J dropped 1 base, with 11 bases sitting between them. CDR3 protein: CSVRIRSNTEAFF. CDR3 nucleotide sequence: TGCAGCGTTCGAATCAGGTCGAACACTGAAGCTTTCTTT.

This clone came up once. The chain carries TRBV10-3 and TRBJ2-7, with TRBD2 identical over 8 bases. The J segment lost 3 bases and the V segment lost 3 bases, leaving 4 bases of the junction unmatched. The CDR3 has 14 amino acids. The V gene's germline CDR1 is ENHRY and CDR2 SYGVKD. The CDR3 is CAISEIAGRYEQYF. Written as DNA, the CDR3 is TGTGCCATCAGTGAAATAGCGGGACGCTACGAGCAGTACTTC.

The chain employs TRBV5-1 and TRBJ2-1, with TRBD2 identical over 11 bases. This CDR3 comprises 14 residues. Germline lookup yields CDR1 SGHRS and CDR2 YFSETQ. The ends lost 4 bases at V and 15 bases at J; junction bases unmatched: 12. The CDR3 sequence is CASSVTGTSGDRFF. In DNA, the CDR3 is TGCGCCAGCAGCGTAACCGGGACTAGCGGAGATCGGTTCTTC. Combining the CDR3 with reference TRBV5-1 and TRBJ2-1 gives the whole variable domain KAGVTQTPRYLIKTRGQQVTLSCSPISGHRSVSWYQQTPGQGLQFLFEYFSETQRNKGNFPGRFSGRQFSNSRSEMNVSTLELGDSALYLCASSVTGTSGDRFFGPGTRLTVL.

V and J are TRBV27 and TRBJ2-3, with D perhaps matching TRBD2 (6 bases). This CDR3 has 15 amino acids. The germline CDR1 and CDR2 sequences are MNHEY and SMNVEV (reference sequence). Between the trimmed V and J ends, which lost 1 base and 1 base, there was a span of 9 bases. The CDR3 DNA reads as TGTGCCAGCAGTTTATTCCCTAGCGGCACAGATACGCAGTATTTT. This gives the protein CASSLFPSGTDTQYF.

This clone showed up just a few times. V is TRBV29-1 and J is TRBJ1-1; TRBD1 agrees at 10 bases. The V and J ends lost 4 bases and 5 bases, in that order; junction bases with no gene match: 10. From germline, CDR1 is SQVTM and CDR2 ANQGSEA. The CDR3 sequence is 15 residues long. The CDR3 nucleotides read TGCAGCGTTGGGAATGACAGGGGGCCGGGTACTGAAGCTTTCTTT. This codes for CSVGNDRGPGTEAFF. Variable domain in full (rest from reference TRBV29-1 and TRBJ1-1): SAVISQKPSRDICQRGTSLTIQCQVDSQVTMMFWYRQQPGQSLTLIATANQGSEATYESGFVIDKFPISRPNLTFSTLTVSNMSPEDSSIYLCSVGNDRGPGTEAFFGQGTRLTVV.

The rearrangement joins TRBV6-5 to TRBJ2-7; 7 bases line up with TRBD1. Germline V CDR1 and CDR2: MNHEY, SVGAGI. This CDR3 has 13 amino acids. J gave up 7 bases and V 5 bases, and 8 bases lay outside the gene matches. Written as DNA, the CDR3 is TGTGCCAGCAGTAACAGGGGTGGTGGGGAGCAGTACTTC. Translated: CASSNRGGGEQYF.

This sequence joins TRBV28 and TRBJ1-1, with D unclear. V was shortened by 0 bases and J by 2 bases, with 10 bases between the two germline ends. The germline gives CDR1 MDHEN, CDR2 SYDVKM. The CDR3 contains 15 residues. Here the CDR3 DNA reads TGTGCCAGCAGTTTATGGCGGAGGGTAAACACTGAAGCTTTCTTT. The encoded protein is CASSLWRRVNTEAFF.

The rearrangement uses TRBV6-5 and TRBJ1-2; 10 positions match TRBD1. Germline loops: CDR1 MNHEY, CDR2 SVGAGI. Unmatched junction bases numbered 7, after V lost 6 bases and J lost 6 bases. This CDR3 comprises 14 residues. The CDR3, as DNA: TGTGCCAGCAGCCGCCGACAGGGGGCAAATGGCTACACCTTC. Encoded protein: CASSRRQGANGYTF.

This sequence joins TRBV12-2 and TRBJ2-1; TRBD2 is taken as the D call from the table, unchecked against the DNA. TRBV12-2 is classified as a pseudogene. The CDR3 consists of 17 residues. Here the CDR3 reads CASRLGLGLESLDEQFF. CDR3 nucleotide sequence: TGTGCAAGTCGCTTAGGACTAGGACTAGAGTCTCTCGATGAGCAGTTCTTC.

This clone came up a few times. The chain carries TRBV6-6 and TRBJ2-7; D not resolved. Trimming pared 6 bases from V and 7 bases from J, leaving 10 bases between. The CDR3 covers 11 residues. Germline values: CDR1 MNHNY, CDR2 SVGAGI (reference sequence). The CDR3 sequence is CASRGQQEQYF. The CDR3 DNA reads as TGTGCCAGCAGGGGCCAGCAGGAGCAGTACTTC.

This clone was detected a few times. The sample holds other DNA sequences that translate to the same CDR3. The CDR3 sequence: CASSPGNEQFF. CDR3 nucleotides: TGTGCCAGCAGCCCGGGAAATGAGCAGTTCTTC. This chain links TRBV3-1 (or the pseudogene TRBV3-2) with TRBJ2-1, with D tentatively TRBD2 (5 bases). Trimming shortened V by 4 bases and J by 7 bases, and 5 bases separated the two germline ends. CDR1 and CDR2 (germline): LGHDT, YNNKEL (reference sequence). This CDR3 comprises 11 residues.

This chain links TRBV6-4 with TRBJ2-1, with a possible D match to TRBD1 (6 bases). V gave up 5 bases and J gave up 7 bases, with 9 bases separating them. The length of the CDR3 is 12 residues. Germline assignment: CDR1 MRHNA and CDR2 SNTAGT. The CDR3 here is CASSSQGNEQFF. For the CDR3, the DNA is TGTGCCAGCAGTTCACAGGGTAATGAGCAGTTCTTC.

The sample holds a few counts of this clone. The chain carries TRBV19 and TRBJ2-7; D is possibly TRBD2 (5 bases). This CDR3 spans 15 amino acids. Germline CDR1 reads LNHDA; CDR2 reads SQIVND (reference sequence). Trimming removed 6 bases from V and 2 bases from J, with 17 bases in between. The CDR3 loop reads CASRTGPLATYEQYF. The DNA of the CDR3 is TGTGCCAGTAGAACCGGGCCCCTAGCAACCTACGAGCAGTACTTC.

V is TRBV28 and J is TRBJ2-5, with D perhaps TRBD1 (5 bases). CDR3 size: 13 residues. The V end lost 5 bases, the J end lost 1 base, and 8 bases lay between the germline ends. Germline values: CDR1 MDHEN, CDR2 SYDVKM. The DNA for the CDR3 is TGTGCCAGCAGTCCGGACACCCAAGAGACCCAGTACTTC. This encodes CASSPDTQETQYF.

The genes are TRBV19 and TRBJ1-1, with D maybe TRBD1 (5 bases). V dropped 0 bases and J dropped 0 bases, with 11 bases sitting between them. Germline V gene data show CDR1 as LNHDA and CDR2 as SQIVND (reference sequence). The CDR3 covers 16 residues. The CDR3 nucleotides read TGTGCCAGTAGTATAGATACGGGCAGGGTGAACACTGAAGCTTTCTTT. Translating it yields CASSIDTGRVNTEAFF.

There are a few counts of this clone. This sample includes further DNA sequences coding for the same CDR3. The gene calls are TRBV5-1 and TRBJ1-1, with TRBD1 identical over 8 bases. CDR1 and CDR2 (germline): SGHRS, YFSETQ. The junction had 1 base not matched to a gene; V was cut back by 2 bases and J by 1 base. This CDR3 is built from 14 residues. CDR3 protein: CASSLDRGNTEAFF. In DNA form, the CDR3 reads TGCGCCAGCAGCTTAGACAGGGGGAACACTGAAGCTTTCTTT.

The chain couples TRBV5-6 to TRBJ2-5; the match to TRBD2 covers 11 bases. V lost 1 base and J lost 1; bases outside the gene matches: 6. Germline assignment: CDR1 SGHDT and CDR2 YYEEEE. This CDR3 is built from 17 residues. The CDR3 coding sequence is TGTGCCAGCAGCTTGAAGGGGACTAGCGGCCGCCAAGAGACCCAGTACTTC. It codes for CASSLKGTSGRQETQYF.

This chain links TRBV28 with TRBJ2-1; the match to TRBD2 covers 7 bases. Germline loops: CDR1 MDHEN, CDR2 SYDVKM. The CDR3 sequence is 11 residues long. The V gene end was trimmed by 5 bases and the J gene end by 13 bases; junction bases not matched to a gene: 5. CDR3 sequence (DNA): TGTGCCAGCAGTGGGGGGGGACTCCAGTTCTTC. This encodes CASSGGGLQFF.

V gene TRBV19 combines with J gene TRBJ1-1; D not resolved. CDR3 length: 15 residues. CDR1 and CDR2 (germline): LNHDA, SQIVND (reference sequence). Between the trimmed V and J ends, which lost 3 bases and 4 bases, there was a span of 15 bases. The CDR3 protein is CASSMVTGEVTEAFF. In DNA, the CDR3 is TGTGCCAGTAGTATGGTGACGGGAGAGGTCACTGAAGCTTTCTTT. The full variable domain, rest sourced from reference TRBV19 and TRBJ1-1, is DGGITQSPKYLFRKEGQNVTLSCEQNLNHDAMYWYRQDPGQGLRLIYYSQIVNDFQKGDIAEGYSVSREKKESFPLTVTSAQKNPTAFYLCASSMVTGEVTEAFFGQGTRLTVV.

A few counts support this clone. The rearrangement uses TRBV5-1 and TRBJ1-2, with TRBD1 matching 11 bases. Unmatched junction bases numbered 3, after V lost 5 bases and J lost 3 bases. CDR3 size: 14 residues. Germline V lookup: CDR1 SGHRS, CDR2 YFSETQ. CDR3: CASRGQGAYYGYTF. CDR3 nucleotides: TGCGCCAGCAGAGGACAGGGGGCATACTATGGCTACACCTTC.

The V gene is TRBV27, the J gene TRBJ1-4, with 7 bases fitting TRBD1. In germline, CDR1 is MNHEY, CDR2 SMNVEV (reference sequence). The CDR3 sequence is 14 residues long. V trimming: 5 bases; J trimming: 3 bases; junction bases outside the gene matches: 3. The CDR3, as DNA: TGTGCCAGCAGTCGGCAGGGGGCTAATGAAAAACTGTTTTTT. This gives the protein CASSRQGANEKLFF.

This chain links TRBV19 with TRBJ2-2; D remains unclear. The germline gives CDR1 LNHDA, CDR2 SQIVND (reference sequence). Trimming removed 7 bases from V and 6 bases from J, with 9 bases in between. CDR3 length: 12 amino acids. The CDR3, as DNA: TGTGCCAGTACCGACATTCCCGGGGAGCTGTTTTTT. It is translated as CASTDIPGELFF. Combining the CDR3 with reference TRBV19 and TRBJ2-2 gives the whole variable domain DGGITQSPKYLFRKEGQNVTLSCEQNLNHDAMYWYRQDPGQGLRLIYYSQIVNDFQKGDIAEGYSVSREKKESFPLTVTSAQKNPTAFYLCASTDIPGELFFGEGSRLTVL.

This clone was counted once. The V gene is TRBV5-1, the J gene TRBJ2-7; TRBD1 is a possible D gene (6 bases). There are 13 residues in the CDR3. CDR1 is SGHRS, CDR2 YFSETQ, per germline. The ends were cut back, 1 base at V and 6 bases at J, with 11 bases in the middle. The CDR3 region is CASSLTGYGEQYF. The CDR3 coding sequence is TGCGCCAGCAGCTTGACAGGGTACGGCGAGCAGTACTTC.

The chain has TRBV9 and TRBJ2-1, with no clear D. The CDR3 extends over 13 amino acids. The germline V and J ends were trimmed by 0 bases and 9 bases, with 10 bases remaining between them. CDR1 and CDR2 from the germline V gene are SGDLS and YYNGEE. In DNA form, the CDR3 reads TGTGCCAGCAGCGTAGAGCACCGCGGTGAGCAGTTCTTC. It specifies CASSVEHRGEQFF.

This chain joins TRBV19 and TRBJ1-2; the D gene is possibly TRBD1 (5 bases). This CDR3 region has 13 residues. From germline, CDR1 is LNHDA and CDR2 SQIVND (reference sequence). V was shortened by 10 bases and J by 4 bases, with 16 bases between the two germline ends. The DNA for the CDR3 is TGTGCCACCTCTATCGGGGGTACCTATGGCTACACCTTC. Its translation is CATSIGGTYGYTF.

This clone has a handful of counts. V gene TRBV25-1 combines with J gene TRBJ2-2; TRBD1 aligns across 9 bases. This CDR3 comprises 14 residues. J lost 3 bases, V lost 10 bases, and 6 bases had no gene match. Looked up from germline, CDR1 is MGHDK and CDR2 is SYGVNS. DNA for the CDR3: TGTGCCACCCGAGGGGACAGGGACACCGGGGAGCTGTTTTTT. Residues: CATRGDRDTGELFF.